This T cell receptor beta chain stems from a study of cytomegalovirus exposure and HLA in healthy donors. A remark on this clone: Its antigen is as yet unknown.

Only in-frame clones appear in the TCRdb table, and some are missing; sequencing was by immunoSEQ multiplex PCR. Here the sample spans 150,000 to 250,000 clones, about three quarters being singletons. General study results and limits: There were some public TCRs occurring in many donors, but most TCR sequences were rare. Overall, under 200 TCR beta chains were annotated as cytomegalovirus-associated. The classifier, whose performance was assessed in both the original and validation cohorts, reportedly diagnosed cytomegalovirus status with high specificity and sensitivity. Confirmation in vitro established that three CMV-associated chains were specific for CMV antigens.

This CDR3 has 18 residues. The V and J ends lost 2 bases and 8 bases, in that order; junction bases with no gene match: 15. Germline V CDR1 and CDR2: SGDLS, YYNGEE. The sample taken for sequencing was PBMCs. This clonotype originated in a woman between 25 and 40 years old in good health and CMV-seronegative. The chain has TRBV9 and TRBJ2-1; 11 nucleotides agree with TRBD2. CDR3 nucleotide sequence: TGTGCCAGCAGCGTTTCCCCCGTAGCGGGGGGGCCTTGGGATGAGCAGTTCTTC. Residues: CASSVSPVAGGPWDEQFF.